Below, 11 T cell receptor beta chains from the same sample are listed, as sequenced in a study of sequential checkpoint blockade in melanoma. Treatment reported: randomized to nivolumab then ipilimumab (arm A) or the reverse (arm B). Sequencing used immunoSEQ multiplex PCR; TCRdb keeps in-frame clones, though not all of them. The table lists about 5,100 clones, approximately 75% of them singletons. The specimen was CD8+ T cells sorted from blood (inferred from file names), collected from a patient given nivolumab and ipilimumab in sequence. The origin of the receptors is a human patient with melanoma. Some clones in this sample may be carry-over from other donors' samples.

The chain joins TRBV4-3 to TRBJ1-1; 7 bases are a match to TRBD1. The V gene's germline CDR1 is LGHNA and CDR2 YSLEER. V was pared by 0 bases and J by 3 bases, with 4 bases of the junction left unmatched. CDR3 size: 15 residues. The CDR3 loop is CASSQDRGGYTEAFF. The CDR3 nucleotides read TGCGCCAGCAGCCAAGACAGAGGGGGCTACACTGAAGCTTTCTTT.

The chain joins TRBV30 to TRBJ2-1; D uncertain. Trimming took 0 bases from V and 0 from J, leaving 6 bases between them. CDR1 and CDR2 from the germline V gene are GTSNPN and SVGIG (reference sequence). The CDR3 extends over 14 amino acids. The CDR3 protein is CAWSVGSSYNEQFF. The CDR3 DNA reads TGTGCCTGGAGTGTTGGCAGCTCCTACAATGAGCAGTTCTTC.

The rearrangement joins TRBV2 to TRBJ2-7; TRBD2 aligns across 9 bases. Germline V gene data show CDR1 as SNHLY and CDR2 as FYNNEI. V dropped 6 bases and J dropped 0; count of bases not matched to a gene: 6. The CDR3 extends over 15 amino acids. CDR3 in amino acids: CASRLSGGSSYEQYF. Here the CDR3 DNA reads TGTGCCAGCAGGCTAAGCGGGGGGTCCTCCTACGAGCAGTACTTC.

The V and J genes are TRBV5-6 and TRBJ2-4, with 7 bases identical to TRBD1. This CDR3 region has 15 residues. Trimming took 0 bases from V and 2 from J; bases not matched to a gene: 2. Per the germline V gene, CDR1 is SGHDT and CDR2 is YYEEEE. The CDR3 DNA is TGTGCCAGCAGCTTGGGGACAGGACCCAAAAACATTCAGTACTTC. It specifies CASSLGTGPKNIQYF.

This rearrangement joins TRBV28 to TRBJ2-1; TRBD2 is a possible D gene (6 bases). CDR1 is MDHEN, CDR2 SYDVKM, per germline. The V end lost 3 bases, the J end lost 0 bases, and 9 bases lay between the germline ends. This CDR3 spans 15 amino acids. CDR3 sequence reads: CASSFYSGSYNEQFF. The CDR3 DNA reads TGTGCCAGCAGTTTTTATAGCGGCTCCTACAATGAGCAGTTCTTC.

The CDR3 protein is CASSPPGRLEQYF. CDR3 nucleotides: TGTGCCAGCAGCCCCCCGGGTAGACTCGAGCAGTACTTC. V usage is TRBV7-6 and J usage is TRBJ2-7; D uncertain. CDR1 SGHVS and CDR2 FNYEAQ come from the germline V gene. The CDR3 extends over 13 amino acids. Trimming shortened V by 5 bases and J by 6 bases, and 14 bases separated the two germline ends.

The chain has TRBV29-1 and TRBJ1-2; possible D gene TRBD1, 5 bases. Germline CDR1 SQVTM, CDR2 ANQGSEA. The V end lost 6 bases, the J end lost 1 base, and 15 bases lay between the germline ends. The CDR3 sequence is 14 residues long. CDR3 amino acids: CSVVGGGVNYGYTF. Here the CDR3 DNA reads TGCAGCGTGGTTGGCGGAGGGGTTAACTATGGCTACACCTTC.

The V gene is TRBV14, the J gene TRBJ2-7; D might be TRBD2 (6 bases). CDR1 and CDR2 from the germline V gene are SGHDN and FVKESK. Trimming removed 6 bases at V and 1 base at J, with 16 bases between. The CDR3 runs 15 residues. The CDR3 protein is CASRYTGTESYEQYF. In DNA form, the CDR3 reads TGTGCCAGCAGGTATACCGGGACTGAGTCCTACGAGCAGTACTTC.

The sample holds one count of this clone. The CDR3 DNA is TGTGCCAGCAGTTCTATTTCGGGACTCCGCCAAGAGACCCAGTACTTC. Translated, it gives CASSSISGLRQETQYF. This chain joins TRBV28 and TRBJ2-5; TRBD2 is a possible D gene (6 bases). Per germline, CDR1 MDHEN and CDR2 SYDVKM. The V end lost 4 bases, the J end lost 1 base, and 16 bases lay between the germline ends. CDR3 length: 16 amino acids.

In its sample, this clone was seen once. V gene TRBV27 combines with J gene TRBJ2-5; 7 bases map to TRBD1. V lost 6 bases and J lost 4; bases outside the gene matches: 14. Looked up from germline, CDR1 is MNHEY and CDR2 is SMNVEV (reference sequence). This CDR3 comprises 16 residues. This CDR3 is CASSENRGAKRETQYF. The CDR3 nucleotides are TGTGCCAGCAGCGAGAACAGGGGAGCGAAGCGAGAGACCCAGTACTTC.

This clone has only a few counts. DNA for the CDR3: TGTGCCAGTGGACTAGACCCCAATGAGCAGTTCTTC. Protein product: CASGLDPNEQFF. The chain is built from TRBV25-1 and TRBJ2-1; 7 bases agree with TRBD2. V lost 9 bases and J lost 6; bases outside the gene matches: 5. The CDR3 totals 12 residues. Germline V gene data show CDR1 as MGHDK and CDR2 as SYGVNS.